This T cell receptor beta chain was found in a study of shared clonotypes between healthy human individuals. Whole-study context: Aged between 18 and 49, the donors were two women and three men. Study-wide results and caveats: For sorted subsets, rarefaction showed incomplete sequencing despite large depth. It was anticipated that sequencing depth would influence how many clonotypes donors shared.

Sequencing was performed with immunoSEQ multiplex PCR; in TCRdb, only in-frame clones are kept and a portion is missing. Among some 1,600,000 clones listed, approximately 98% were seen once. The CDR3 contains 15 residues. Germline-derived CDR1 and CDR2 are LNHNV and YYDKDF (reference sequence). The V and J ends lost 6 bases and 3 bases respectively, with 16 bases between them. Free of recent acute infections or vaccinations, the donors were healthy HIV-negative adults. In its sample, this clone was seen once. Its antigen is not identified. The rearrangement joins TRBV15 to TRBJ2-3, with D possibly TRBD2 on 5 matching bases. Sequences were obtained from naive CD4+ T cells sorted from blood. The subset is: CD45RA+ positively selected. This TCR came from a man aged 25 to 40 in good health. The CDR3 is CATSPRGLMTDTQYF. The CDR3 DNA follows: TGTGCCACCAGTCCGAGAGGGCTGATGACAGATACGCAGTATTTT.